This entry features one T cell receptor beta chain sequence. In the original workflow: Reference gene primer amplification gave estimated nucleated cell counts. The table came from immunoSEQ multiplex PCR; TCRdb's copy has only in-frame clones and leaves some out. D and trimming were read from the DNA, whereas the V and J calls and clone size are those reported in that table. Among around 99,000 clones listed, 79% were seen once. Trimming took off 0 bases at V and 9 bases at J, with 18 bases between the two ends. This CDR3 comprises 15 residues. Germline values: CDR1 SGHTS, CDR2 YDEGEE. This entry is derived from a study of blood T cell repertoires in COVID-19. Looking at the study overall: Acute-phase and convalescent COVID-19 samples originated in the United States, Italy and Spain. PBMCs, B-cell-depleted T cells, or T cells provided the cDNA or gDNA that made up the material.

The material sequenced was peripheral blood. This chain links TRBV5-8 with TRBJ1-2, with D uncertain. The sequence came from an elderly woman with active or convalescent COVID-19. CDR3 bases: TGTGCCAGCAGCTTGGCCCCACTCCGTACGGGTAGCTACACCTTC. Translating it yields CASSLAPLRTGSYTF.